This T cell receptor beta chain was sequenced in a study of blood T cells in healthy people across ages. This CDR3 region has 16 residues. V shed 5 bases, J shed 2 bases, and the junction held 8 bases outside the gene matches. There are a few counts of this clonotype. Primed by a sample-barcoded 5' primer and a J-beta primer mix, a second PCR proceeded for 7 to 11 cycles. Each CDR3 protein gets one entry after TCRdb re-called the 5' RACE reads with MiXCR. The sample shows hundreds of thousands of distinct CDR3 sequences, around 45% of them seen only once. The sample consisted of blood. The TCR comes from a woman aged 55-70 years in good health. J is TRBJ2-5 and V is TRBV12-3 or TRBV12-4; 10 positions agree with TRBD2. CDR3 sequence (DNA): TGTGCCAGCAGTCCCCAGCGGGAGGGACCTCAAGAGACCCAGTACTTC. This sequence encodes CASSPQREGPQETQYF.